The clone carrying this T cell receptor (beta chain) was counted at least ten times. Its cognate antigen is unknown. The sample comes from a study of spatial heterogeneity in lung cancer. Overall study: There were consistently more beta-chain sequences detected than alpha-chain sequences. Study-level results: More often at tumor resection than at routine follow-up, ubiquitous expanded tumor TCRs were detected in the blood.

The CDR3 runs 11 residues. Per the germline V gene, CDR1 is DFQATT and CDR2 is SNEGSKA (reference sequence). The V end was cut by 3 bases, the J end by 8 bases, with 10 bases between. MiXCR was run by TCRdb on the 5' RACE reads, yielding one entry per CDR3 protein. Of about 23,000 distinct CDR3 sequences listed, about 4.7% are singletons. As to time point: sample taken at primary tumor resection. Donors were some 72 untreated early-stage non-small cell lung cancer patients. Whole RNA, isolated from tumor, nontumor lung or frozen PBMC, was sequenced without prior sorting. Sequences were derived from PBMCs, sampled at surgery. The rearrangement links TRBV20-1 to TRBJ1-1; D gene uncertain. The clonotype comes from a male donor with early-stage non-small cell lung cancer. Here the CDR3 reads CSARAPREAFF. CDR3 in DNA: TGCAGTGCTAGGGCCCCGCGGGAAGCTTTCTTT.